These 32 T cell receptor beta chains were sequenced from one sample in a study of blood T cells in healthy people across ages. Together with a sample-barcoded 5' primer, a J-beta primer mix was included in a second PCR lasting about 7 to 11 cycles. MiXCR, run by TCRdb on the 5' RACE reads, gives a single entry per CDR3 protein. Of some 880,000 distinct CDR3 sequences listed, about 34% are singletons. The sample taken for sequencing was blood. The receptors stem from a man younger than 35 in good health.

This clonotype was counted between two and nine times. The genes are TRBV7-2 and TRBJ2-3; D unresolved. Germline CDR1 SGHTA, CDR2 FQGNSA. CDR3 length: 14 amino acids. V was clipped by 4 bases and J by 1 base, with 9 bases between them. DNA for the CDR3: TGTGCCAGCAGCTCCTACGCCCGCACAGATACGCAGTATTTT. It specifies CASSSYARTDTQYF.

The J gene is TRBJ1-2, the V gene TRBV4-1; D perhaps matches TRBD1 (6 bases). Trimming pared 1 base from V and 3 bases from J, leaving 12 bases between. Germline V gene data show CDR1 as MGHRA and CDR2 as YSYEKL. The CDR3 has 15 residues. The CDR3 is CASSQVQGLYYGYTF. In DNA form, the CDR3 reads TGCGCCAGCAGCCAAGTACAGGGCCTCTACTATGGCTACACCTTC.

V and J are TRBV6-1 and TRBJ2-2; perhaps TRBD1 as D (5 bases). Trimming cost V 6 bases and J 5 bases, with 13 bases left between them. Germline assignment: CDR1 MNHNS and CDR2 SASEGT. The CDR3 consists of 14 residues. CDR3 in amino acids: CASRSRQTTGELFF. The CDR3, as DNA: TGTGCCAGCAGATCTAGACAGACAACCGGGGAGCTGTTTTTT.

This clonotype was detected many times. The CDR3 region is CASSYGIGTQYF. As DNA, the CDR3 is TGTGCCAGCAGTTACGGGATAGGGACCCAGTACTTC. The V and J genes are TRBV6-2 or TRBV6-3 and TRBJ2-5; D not resolved. CDR1 is MNHEY, CDR2 SVGEGT, per germline. Between the trimmed V and J ends, which lost 2 bases and 7 bases, there was a span of 8 bases. This CDR3 has 12 residues.

About this clonotype: A much larger clone sits a single nucleotide away, making a read error possible. Here the CDR3 reads CANSVEVGSTDTQYF. CDR3 DNA sequence: TGTGCCAACAGCGTAGAAGTCGGGAGCACAGATACGCAGTATTTT. The V call is TRBV9, the J call TRBJ2-3; D gene uncertain. This CDR3 contains 15 residues. Germline lookup yields CDR1 SGDLS and CDR2 YYNGEE.

The chain carries TRBV28 and TRBJ2-7, with D tentatively TRBD2 (6 bases). Trimming left V 5 bases short and J 7 bases short, with 21 bases between. The CDR3 totals 15 residues. From germline, CDR1 is MDHEN and CDR2 SYDVKM. The CDR3 sequence: CASSPGLAESNEQYF. The CDR3 DNA reads as TGTGCCAGCAGTCCGGGACTGGCGGAATCCAATGAGCAGTACTTC.

Worth noting for this clonotype: A read error is possible here, since a much larger clone lies one base away. This chain joins TRBV20-1 and TRBJ2-1, with 11 bases matching TRBD1. This CDR3 has 14 residues. V lost 5 bases and J lost 8; bases outside the gene matches: 8. From germline, CDR1 is DFQATT and CDR2 SNEGSKA (reference sequence). CDR3 amino acids: CSACPGQGDYEQFF. The CDR3 nucleotides read TGCAGTGCTTGCCCGGGACAGGGGGACTATGAGCAGTTCTTC.

This clonotype appeared a few times. This chain joins TRBV5-5 and TRBJ2-1, with a weak D call TRBD1 (5 bases). V was pared by 4 bases and J by 8 bases, with 19 bases between. Per germline, CDR1 SGHKS and CDR2 YYEKEE (reference sequence). The CDR3 is 15 amino acids. The CDR3 sequence is CASSKDPQGSDEQFF. CDR3 DNA: TGTGCCAGCAGCAAAGACCCTCAGGGTTCGGATGAGCAGTTCTTC.

On this clonotype: This may come from a read error, since a much larger clone is one base off. V gene TRBV7-9 combines with J gene TRBJ2-7, with 15 bases lining up with TRBD2. The V gene's germline CDR1 is SEHNR and CDR2 FQNEAQ (reference sequence). The CDR3 runs to 18 residues. CDR3 region: CSSSGRTSGGDLPYEQYF. Here the CDR3 DNA reads TGTTCCAGCAGCGGACGGACTAGCGGGGGGGACCTCCCATACGAGCAGTACTTC.

This chain connects TRBV2 to TRBJ1-1; a weak D match, TRBD1 (5 bases). This CDR3 region has 14 residues. V gave up 5 bases and J gave up 0 bases, with 10 bases separating them. Germline V lookup: CDR1 SNHLY, CDR2 FYNNEI. The CDR3 loop is CASSTGLMNTEAFF. In DNA, the CDR3 is TGTGCCAGCAGTACAGGTCTTATGAACACTGAAGCTTTCTTT.

This clonotype was detected only a few times. This rearrangement joins TRBV5-1 to TRBJ1-4; weak D call: TRBD1 (5 bases). Germline V gene data show CDR1 as SGHRS and CDR2 as YFSETQ. The CDR3 loop spans 15 amino acids. V was clipped by 4 bases and J by 4 bases, with 14 bases between them. For the CDR3, the DNA is TGCGCCAGCAGCCACGGGACGGTTGATAATGAAAAACTGTTTTTT. Translated, it gives CASSHGTVDNEKLFF. Full variable domain (remainder filled in from reference TRBV5-1 and TRBJ1-4): KAGVTQTPRYLIKTRGQQVTLSCSPISGHRSVSWYQQTPGQGLQFLFEYFSETQRNKGNFPGRFSGRQFSNSRSEMNVSTLELGDSALYLCASSHGTVDNEKLFFGSGTQLSVL.

The chain links TRBV5-1 to TRBJ2-5, with TRBD1 matching 7 bases. The CDR3 length is 15 residues. The V segment lost 4 bases and the J segment 5 bases; nucleotides outside the gene matches: 11. The germline V gene encodes CDR1 SGHRS and CDR2 YFSETQ. The DNA for the CDR3 is TGCGCCAGCAGCGGGTCGACAGGGACGGATGAGACCCAGTACTTC. Its translation is CASSGSTGTDETQYF.

Many counts were recorded for this clonotype. The V and J genes are TRBV5-1 and TRBJ2-1; TRBD1 matches 10 bases. The CDR3 loop spans 14 amino acids. V dropped 0 bases and J dropped 15; count of bases not matched to a gene: 9. Per the germline V gene, CDR1 is SGHRS and CDR2 is YFSETQ. The CDR3 DNA reads TGCGCCAGCAGCTTGGCCGATGACAGGGGGCGCATGTTCTTC. Its translation is CASSLADDRGRMFF.

The chain couples TRBV6-5 to TRBJ2-1; D gene ambiguous. The CDR3 length is 14 residues. Trimming cost V 2 bases and J 3 bases, with 8 bases left between them. Germline V gene data show CDR1 as MNHEY and CDR2 as SVGAGI. This CDR3 is CASSYRRGYNEQFF. CDR3 coding DNA: TGTGCCAGCAGTTACAGGAGAGGCTACAATGAGCAGTTCTTC.

This clonotype was seen many times. The J gene is TRBJ2-1, the V gene TRBV28, with 8 positions matching TRBD2. V gave up 8 bases and J gave up 7 bases; unmatched junction bases: 13. CDR3 length: 15 residues. The germline CDR1 and CDR2 sequences are MDHEN and SYDVKM. The CDR3 here is CASSFRGGLVNEQFF. The CDR3 DNA reads as TGTGCCAGCTCCTTCCGGGGGGGCCTGGTGAATGAGCAGTTCTTC.

As concerns this clonotype: Relative to the germline gene, one junction end is altered; a read error may explain this. The chain joins TRBV12-3 or TRBV12-4 to TRBJ2-7, with TRBD1 identical over 9 bases. The CDR3 contains 14 residues. The chain's CDR3 is CAGRKTGGDYEQYF. The DNA for the CDR3 is TGTGCCGGCAGGAAGACAGGGGGGGACTACGAGCAGTACTTC.

This clonotype was picked up a small number of times. The chain employs TRBV18 and TRBJ2-7; D remains unclear. The CDR3 has 14 amino acids. The germline gives CDR1 KGHSH, CDR2 LQKENI. V lost 2 bases and J lost 0, with 8 bases in between. DNA for the CDR3: TGTGCCAGCTCACCAGCCAGGACCTCCTACGAGCAGTACTTC. This encodes CASSPARTSYEQYF.

Regarding this clonotype: A much larger clone differs by one base, so this may be a read error. The chain combines TRBV10-3 with TRBJ2-3; D unresolved. Trimming stripped 2 bases from V and 0 bases from J, with 9 bases between. Germline loops: CDR1 ENHRY, CDR2 SYGVKD. The CDR3 totals 15 residues. Here the CDR3 reads CAISEVRASTDTQYF. Written as DNA, the CDR3 is TGTGCCATCAGTGAGGTACGAGCTAGCACAGATACGCAGTATTTT.

This chain uses TRBV18 with TRBJ2-7; the D call may be TRBD1 or TRBD2 (5 bases each). The germline CDR1 and CDR2 sequences are KGHSH and LQKENI. The V end was cut by 3 bases, the J end by 1 base, with 16 bases between. The CDR3 contains 16 residues. CDR3 loop: CASSPTPGTDSYEQYF. The DNA of the CDR3 is TGTGCCAGCTCACCGACGCCCGGGACGGATTCCTACGAGCAGTACTTC.

The table lists this clonotype with a few counts. The V gene is TRBV9, the J gene TRBJ2-1; D remains ambiguous. Germline lookup yields CDR1 SGDLS and CDR2 YYNGEE. Trimming shortened V by 0 bases and J by 5 bases, and 12 bases separated the two germline ends. The CDR3 runs to 15 residues. Here the CDR3 reads CASSVGPRKDNEQFF. The CDR3 coding sequence is TGTGCCAGCAGCGTAGGCCCCCGGAAAGACAATGAGCAGTTCTTC.

V gene TRBV20-1 combines with J gene TRBJ1-4; D remains ambiguous. The CDR3 length is 12 residues. V was pared by 5 bases and J by 5 bases, with 9 bases between. Germline CDR1 and CDR2: DFQATT and SNEGSKA (reference sequence). This CDR3 is CSAGMGNEKLFF. In nucleotides, the CDR3 is TGCAGTGCTGGTATGGGGAATGAAAAACTGTTTTTT.

This clonotype has a handful of counts. This sequence joins TRBV7-2 and TRBJ1-2, with TRBD1 as a possible D gene (6 bases). Germline assignment: CDR1 SGHTA and CDR2 FQGNSA. Trimming stripped 0 bases from V and 4 bases from J, with 21 bases between. The CDR3 runs to 18 residues. For the CDR3, the DNA is TGTGCCAGCAGCTTAGCTCGAACCAACAGGGAACGCCGCTATGGCTACACCTTC. It translates to CASSLARTNRERRYGYTF.

This clonotype occurred many times. This chain joins TRBV20-1 and TRBJ2-3, with 9 bases identical to TRBD2. J was trimmed by 6 bases and V by 0 bases; bases with no gene match: 4. Germline values: CDR1 DFQATT, CDR2 SNEGSKA (reference sequence). The CDR3 consists of 14 residues. CDR3 coding DNA: TGCAGTGCTAGAGATAGGCTAGCGGGGGATACGCAGTATTTT. Its protein product is CSARDRLAGDTQYF.

Details on this clonotype: A read error may explain this, as a much larger clone is one base away. V usage is TRBV28 and J usage is TRBJ2-4; D uncertain. The germline V and J ends were trimmed by 8 bases and 2 bases, with 10 bases remaining between them. Germline CDR1 MDHEN, CDR2 SYDVKM. There are 13 residues in the CDR3. The CDR3 is CASGLGSKNIQYF. CDR3 in DNA: TGTGCCAGCGGTCTTGGGTCCAAAAACATTCAGTACTTC. Looking up the rest from reference TRBV28 and TRBJ2-4 gives the full variable domain: DVKVTQSSRYLVKRTGEKVFLECVQDMDHENMFWYRQDPGLGLRLIYFSYDVKMKEKGDIPEGYSVSREKKERFSLILESASTNQTSMYLCASGLGSKNIQYFGAGTRLSVL.

As for this clonotype: The junction departs from the called germline gene at one end, perhaps through a read error. The CDR3 is CAGSVGASRSTDTQYF. DNA of the CDR3: TGTGCCGGCAGCGTAGGGGCTAGTCGTAGCACAGATACGCAGTATTTT. The genes are TRBV9 and TRBJ2-3; maybe TRBD1 (5 bases). Germline V lookup: CDR1 SGDLS, CDR2 YYNGEE. This CDR3 comprises 16 residues.

This chain uses TRBV11-1 with TRBJ2-5; D possibly corresponds to TRBD2 (6 bases). The better agreement between TRBJ2-1 and the DNA end casts doubt on the J call. The CDR3 is made up of 14 amino acids. Germline values: CDR1 SGHAT, CDR2 FQDESV (reference sequence). CDR3 in amino acids: CASSLRGMIETQFF. CDR3 DNA: TGTGCCAGCAGCTTACGGGGGATGATTGAGACCCAGTTCTTC.

Points on this clonotype: A clone one base away is much larger, so this may be a read error. The chain is built from TRBV7-3 and TRBJ1-6; 8 nucleotides line up with TRBD1. This CDR3 spans 17 amino acids. The germline V gene has CDR1 SGHTA and CDR2 FQGTGA. Written as DNA, the CDR3 is TGTGCCGGCAGCTTAAACGGTCAGGGGGCCGGTAATTCACCCCTCCACTTT. The encoded protein is CAGSLNGQGAGNSPLHF.

The chain links TRBV20-1 to TRBJ2-1; 9 bases match TRBD2. The end of the DNA aligns better with TRBJ2-7, so the J call may be wrong. The CDR3 spans 16 residues. Germline V gene lookup returns CDR1 DFQATT and CDR2 SNEGSKA (reference sequence). The CDR3 spells CSASRSGGSSYNEQYF. For the CDR3, the DNA is TGCAGTGCTAGCCGTAGCGGGGGAAGCTCCTACAATGAGCAGTACTTC.

Only a few counts were recorded for this clonotype. The J gene is TRBJ2-2, the V gene TRBV4-3; D is ambiguous. CDR1 and CDR2 (germline): LGHNA, YSLEER. CDR3 size: 14 residues. Trimming took off 0 bases at V and 7 bases at J, with 9 bases between the two ends. CDR3 loop: CASSQDLGNGELFF. CDR3 sequence (DNA): TGCGCCAGCAGCCAAGATTTGGGTAACGGGGAGCTGTTTTTT.

This rearrangement joins TRBV5-4 to TRBJ2-1, with D perhaps assigned TRBD1 or TRBD2 (5 bases each). The J call is uncertain, as TRBJ2-7 better fits the DNA end. CDR3 length: 15 residues. Germline loops: CDR1 SGHNT, CDR2 YYREEE (reference sequence). This CDR3 is CARRGDERAYNEQYF. In DNA, the CDR3 is TGTGCGCGACGAGGGGACGAGAGGGCTTACAATGAGCAGTACTTC.

This clonotype was counted between two and nine times. This chain uses TRBV6-2 or TRBV6-3 with TRBJ1-5, with TRBD1 matching over 9 bases. Germline CDR1 reads MNHEY; CDR2 reads SVGEGT. V shed 1 base, J shed 0 bases, and the junction held 4 bases outside the gene matches. This CDR3 comprises 17 residues. CDR3: CASSYLDRGDSNQPQHF. The CDR3 DNA sequence: TGTGCCAGCAGTTACTTGGACAGGGGCGATAGCAATCAGCCCCAGCATTTT.

J is TRBJ1-2 and V is TRBV3-1; D might be TRBD1 (6 bases). Germline V gene data show CDR1 as LGHDT and CDR2 as YNNKEL (reference sequence). This CDR3 comprises 16 residues. Trimming took 3 bases from V and 6 from J, leaving 20 bases between them. The CDR3 coding sequence is TGTGCCAGCAGCCACGAGGGGATACAGGGATCTCATGGCTACACCTTC. Its protein product is CASSHEGIQGSHGYTF.